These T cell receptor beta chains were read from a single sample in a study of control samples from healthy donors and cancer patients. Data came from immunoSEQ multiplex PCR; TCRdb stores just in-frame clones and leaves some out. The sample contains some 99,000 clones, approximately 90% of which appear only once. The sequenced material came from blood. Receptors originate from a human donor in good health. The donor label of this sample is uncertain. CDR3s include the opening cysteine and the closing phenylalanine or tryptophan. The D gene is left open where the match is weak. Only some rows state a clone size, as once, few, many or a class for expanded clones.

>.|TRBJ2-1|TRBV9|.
CASSVAGAYNEQFF
TGTGCCAGCAGCGTAGCGGGGGCTTACAATGAGCAGTTCTTC
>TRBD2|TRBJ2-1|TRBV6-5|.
CASIGRGGLNEQFF
TGTGCCAGCATAGGGCGGGGGGGCCTCAATGAGCAGTTCTTC
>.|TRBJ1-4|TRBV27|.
CASSSLGGREKLFF
TGTGCCAGCAGCTCTCTTGGAGGTCGAGAAAAACTGTTTTTT
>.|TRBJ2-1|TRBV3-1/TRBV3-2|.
CASSRLGADNEQFF
TGTGCCAGCAGCCGACTGGGGGCCGACAATGAGCAGTTCTTC
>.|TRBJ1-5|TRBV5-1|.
CASSAGQGPEQPQHF
TGCGCCAGCAGCGCAGGGCAGGGACCAGAACAGCCCCAGCATTTT
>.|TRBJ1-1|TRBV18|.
CASSPDAGAEAFF
TGTGCCAGCTCACCTGACGCAGGAGCCGAAGCTTTCTTT
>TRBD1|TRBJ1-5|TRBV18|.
CASSPISGTGKDQPQHF
TGTGCCAGCTCACCGATTTCCGGGACAGGGAAAGATCAGCCCCAGCATTTT
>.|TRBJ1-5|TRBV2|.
CASSGQGSGNQPQHF
TGTGCCAGCAGTGGTCAGGGGAGTGGCAATCAGCCCCAGCATTTT
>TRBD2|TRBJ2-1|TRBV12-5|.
CASGSLAGLNEQFF
TGTGCTAGTGGTTCCTTAGCGGGGCTCAATGAGCAGTTCTTC
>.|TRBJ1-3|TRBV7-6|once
CASSPSPLGRSSGNTIYF
TGTGCCAGCAGCCCCTCCCCGTTGGGCAGGAGCTCTGGAAACACCATATATTTT
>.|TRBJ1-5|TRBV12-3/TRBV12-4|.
CASSSLSQPQHF
TGTGCCAGCAGCTCCCTCAGTCAGCCCCAGCATTTT
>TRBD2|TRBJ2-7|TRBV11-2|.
CASSHRGGGTYEQYF
TGTGCCAGCAGCCACCGGGGGGGCGGAACCTACGAGCAGTACTTC
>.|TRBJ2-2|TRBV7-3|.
CASGSDTGELFF
TGTGCCAGCGGAAGTGACACCGGGGAGCTGTTTTTT
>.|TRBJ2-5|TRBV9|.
CASSPIQGLGETQYF
TGTGCCAGCAGCCCCATTCAGGGCCTCGGGGAGACCCAGTACTTC
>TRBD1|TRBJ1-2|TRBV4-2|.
CASSLGTGLNYGYTF
TGTGCCAGCAGCCTCGGGACAGGGCTAAACTATGGCTACACCTTC
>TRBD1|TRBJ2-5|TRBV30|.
CAWSPGQGRETQYF
TGTGCCTGGAGCCCGGGACAGGGGAGAGAGACCCAGTACTTC
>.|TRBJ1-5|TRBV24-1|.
CAIGGTYDQPQHF
TGTGCCATTGGGGGGACATATGATCAGCCCCAGCATTTT
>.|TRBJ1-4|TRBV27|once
CASRPNRSWGTNEKLFF
TGTGCCAGCAGACCCAACAGGAGCTGGGGGACTAATGAAAAACTGTTTTTT
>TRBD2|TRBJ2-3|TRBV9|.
CASSVSPTSVYNTDTQYF
TGTGCCAGCAGCGTGTCTCCAACTAGCGTTTATAACACAGATACGCAGTATTTT
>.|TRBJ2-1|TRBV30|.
CAWTYSGFNEQFF
TGTGCCTGGACCTATTCAGGGTTTAATGAGCAGTTCTTC
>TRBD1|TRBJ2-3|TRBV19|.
CASNTGTGDTDTQYF
TGTGCCAGTAATACCGGGACAGGGGACACAGATACGCAGTATTTT
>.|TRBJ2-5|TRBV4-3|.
CASSRGLGETQYF
TGCGCCAGCAGCCGCGGACTGGGAGAGACCCAGTACTTC
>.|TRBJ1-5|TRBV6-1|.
CASSAAGINLNQPQHF
TGTGCCAGCAGTGCGGCAGGAATAAACCTGAATCAGCCCCAGCATTTT
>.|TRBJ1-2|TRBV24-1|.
CATSEPQEGYTF
TGTGCCACCAGTGAACCCCAGGAAGGCTACACCTTC
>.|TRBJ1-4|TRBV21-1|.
CASSKGARSPRATNEKLFF
TGTGCCAGCAGCAAAGGTGCCCGTTCCCCCCGCGCAACTAATGAAAAACTGTTTTTT
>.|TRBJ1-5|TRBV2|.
CASKRTEPSNQPQHF
TGTGCCAGCAAGAGGACAGAGCCTAGCAATCAGCCCCAGCATTTT
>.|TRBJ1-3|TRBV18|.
CASSPRTEGLGNTIYF
TGTGCCAGCTCACCACGGACAGAGGGGTTGGGAAACACCATATATTTT
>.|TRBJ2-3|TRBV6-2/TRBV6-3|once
CASSYPSNAQYF
TGTGCCAGCAGTTACCCTAGCAACGCGCAGTATTTT
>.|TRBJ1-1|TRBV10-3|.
CAISEVTGTSAFF
TGTGCCATCAGTGAAGTAACTGGGACGTCAGCTTTCTTT
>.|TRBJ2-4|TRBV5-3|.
CARSCSSGKLAKNIQYF
TGTGCCAGAAGTTGTTCCTCGGGCAAGCTAGCCAAAAACATTCAGTACTTC
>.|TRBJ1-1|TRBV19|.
CASSIGSKQANTEAFF
TGTGCCAGTAGTATTGGTAGTAAACAGGCCAACACTGAAGCTTTCTTT
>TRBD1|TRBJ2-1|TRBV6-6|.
CASSYSTFRGRNEQFF
TGTGCCAGCAGTTACTCCACATTCAGGGGGCGAAATGAGCAGTTCTTC
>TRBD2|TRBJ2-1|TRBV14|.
CASSQIAGALYNEQFF
TGTGCCAGCAGCCAAATAGCGGGGGCTCTCTACAATGAGCAGTTCTTC
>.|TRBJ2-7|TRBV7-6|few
CASSLATDTTYEQYF
TGTGCCAGCAGCTTAGCGACAGATACTACCTACGAGCAGTACTTC
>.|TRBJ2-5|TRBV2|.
CASRVGAETQYF
TGTGCCAGCAGGGTGGGGGCTGAGACCCAGTACTTC
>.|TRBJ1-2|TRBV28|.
CASSLSQNGYTF
TGTGCCAGCAGTTTAAGTCAGAATGGCTACACCTTC
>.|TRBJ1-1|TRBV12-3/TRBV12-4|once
CASSLSTEAFF
TGTGCCAGCAGTTTGAGCACTGAAGCTTTCTTT
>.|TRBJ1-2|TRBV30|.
CAWGGTAYGYTF
TGTGCCTGGGGGGGGACTGCCTATGGCTACACCTTC
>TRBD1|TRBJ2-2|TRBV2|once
CASSAGTGYYGELFF
TGTGCCAGCAGTGCCGGGACAGGGTACTACGGGGAGCTGTTTTTT
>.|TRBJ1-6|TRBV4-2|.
CASSQELNSNSPLHF
TGTGCCAGCAGCCAAGAATTGAACAGTAATTCACCCCTCCACTTT
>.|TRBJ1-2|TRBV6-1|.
CASREGWGGNYGYTF
TGTGCCAGCAGGGAAGGCTGGGGGGGGAACTATGGCTACACCTTC
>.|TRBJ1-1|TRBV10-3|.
CAINGPGDSFF
TGTGCCATCAATGGACCGGGCGATTCGTTCTTT
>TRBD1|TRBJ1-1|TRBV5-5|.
CASSPRTGGNTEAFF
TGTGCCAGCAGCCCACGGACAGGGGGCAACACTGAAGCTTTCTTT